Below are 19 T cell receptor beta chains sequenced from a single sample in a study of T-cell reconstitution after alpha-beta-depleted transplantation in children. Unique molecular identifiers were used in preparing the TCRbeta library. TCRdb re-called the PCR reads through MiXCR, storing one row per CDR3 protein. The table shows 670,000 or so distinct CDR3 sequences, with about an eighth occurring only once. This specimen consisted of PBMCs, obtained before TCRalphabeta/CD19-depleted stem cell transplant. The receptors were gathered from a girl aged 2 to 9 with congenital amegakaryocytic thrombocytopenia, due to receive a stem cell transplant.

This clonotype occurred a few times. The rearrangement links TRBV20-1 to TRBJ2-1, with 11 bases aligning to TRBD2. The V gene's germline CDR1 is DFQATT and CDR2 SNEGSKA (reference sequence). After removal of 4 bases from V and 6 bases from J, the junction contained 11 bases not matched to a gene. The CDR3 has 16 amino acids. In DNA, the CDR3 is TGCAGTGCTACCCGACTAGCGGGAACATTCCTCAATGAGCAGTTCTTC. Translating gives CSATRLAGTFLNEQFF.

This clonotype appeared many times. The J gene is TRBJ2-5, the V gene TRBV5-1; a possible D gene is TRBD2 (6 bases). CDR3 length: 14 residues. Germline V gene lookup returns CDR1 SGHRS and CDR2 YFSETQ. Trimming pared 3 bases from V and 2 bases from J, leaving 11 bases between. The CDR3 region has the DNA TGCGCCAGCAGCTCGGGACTGCAGCAAGAGACCCAGTACTTC. Its translation is CASSSGLQQETQYF.

This clonotype was counted ten times or more. V is TRBV9 and J is TRBJ2-1, with 8 bases lining up with TRBD2. This CDR3 contains 14 residues. Germline CDR1 is SGDLS and CDR2 is YYNGEE. The junction had 2 bases not matched to a gene; V was cut back by 0 bases and J by 6 bases. The CDR3 is CASSVAGGLNEQFF. DNA of the CDR3: TGTGCCAGCAGCGTAGCGGGAGGGCTCAATGAGCAGTTCTTC.

This clonotype was picked up a small number of times. The chain recombines TRBV29-1 with TRBJ2-5; D gene unclear. The germline CDR1 and CDR2 sequences are SQVTM and ANQGSEA. The CDR3 covers 13 residues. The germline V and J ends were trimmed by 3 bases and 0 bases, with 8 bases remaining between them. CDR3 residues: CSVELANQETQYF. In DNA form, the CDR3 reads TGCAGCGTTGAGTTGGCGAACCAAGAGACCCAGTACTTC.

This clonotype occurred a few times. V and J are TRBV12-3 or TRBV12-4 and TRBJ1-5, with 7 bases matching TRBD1. V lost 4 bases to trimming and J lost 8 bases; unmatched junction nucleotides: 5. This CDR3 is 13 amino acids long. The chain's CDR3 is CASSSGGAEPQHF. DNA for the CDR3: TGTGCCAGCAGTTCAGGGGGGGCAGAGCCCCAGCATTTT.

The chain recombines TRBV15 with TRBJ2-2; 7 positions agree with TRBD1. Per germline, CDR1 LNHNV and CDR2 YYDKDF (reference sequence). This CDR3 comprises 17 residues. With 5 bases clipped from V and 5 bases from J, the junction kept 14 bases outside the gene matches. The CDR3 loop reads CATSGMTGIVMTGELFF. As DNA, the CDR3 is TGTGCCACCAGCGGAATGACAGGGATCGTAATGACCGGGGAGCTGTTTTTT.

This clonotype was observed a few times. The V gene is TRBV7-9, the J gene TRBJ2-6; D remains ambiguous. This CDR3 comprises 14 residues. V was clipped by 1 base and J by 3 bases, with 4 bases between them. Germline loops: CDR1 SEHNR, CDR2 FQNEAQ (reference sequence). In DNA, the CDR3 is TGTGCCAGCAGCTTAGGTCTTGGGGCCAACGTCCTGACTTTC. It translates to CASSLGLGANVLTF.

The chain has TRBV11-2 and TRBJ2-3, with D uncertain. The CDR3 extends over 16 amino acids. Germline-derived CDR1 and CDR2 are SGHAT and FQNNGV. Trimming pared 5 bases from V and 1 base from J, leaving 16 bases between. The CDR3 region is CASSSFSETGTDTQYF. The CDR3 DNA sequence: TGTGCCAGCAGCAGTTTTAGTGAAACTGGCACAGATACGCAGTATTTT.

The V and J genes are TRBV6-1 and TRBJ2-2, with 9 bases fitting TRBD1. Germline V gene sequence: CDR1 MNHNS, CDR2 SASEGT. Germline trimming cut 6 bases from V and 5 bases from J; bases unmatched to any gene: 7. This CDR3 is 15 amino acids long. Here the CDR3 reads CASSRGTGRTGELFF. The CDR3 DNA sequence: TGTGCCAGCAGCCGCGGGACAGGGCGGACCGGGGAGCTGTTTTTT.

A word on this clonotype: A read error is possible here, since a much larger clone lies one base away. V and J are TRBV4-1 and TRBJ2-2; 8 positions agree with TRBD1. The V gene's germline CDR1 is MGHRA and CDR2 YSYEKL. This CDR3 is built from 16 residues. CDR3 nucleotides: TGCGCCAGCTTTTCCACGGGACAGGCGAACACCGGGGAGCTGTTATTT. Translation: CASFSTGQANTGELLF.

The rearrangement joins TRBV20-1 to TRBJ2-7; no firm D call. Germline V CDR1 and CDR2: DFQATT, SNEGSKA (reference sequence). V lost 3 bases and J lost 7, with 16 bases in between. The CDR3 runs to 13 residues. The chain's CDR3 is CSASRGLTGEQYF. The CDR3 bases are TGCAGTGCTAGCCGCGGTCTCACCGGGGAGCAGTACTTC.

This clonotype occurred many times. This chain's CDR3 is CASTRGQWDSPLHF. The CDR3 nucleotides are TGTGCCAGCACCCGGGGACAGTGGGATTCACCCCTCCACTTT. The V call is TRBV12-3 or TRBV12-4, the J call TRBJ1-6, with 7 bases fitting TRBD1. The CDR3 is 14 amino acids. The junction had 8 bases not matched to a gene; V was cut back by 7 bases and J by 8 bases.

The sample holds a few counts of this clonotype. V and J are TRBV7-9 and TRBJ1-5; TRBD1 matches at 10 bases. Unmatched junction bases numbered 7, after V lost 4 bases and J lost 7 bases. Germline values: CDR1 SEHNR, CDR2 FQNEAQ (reference sequence). The CDR3 extends over 15 amino acids. CDR3: CASSSPGTGVQPQHF. The CDR3 DNA is TGTGCCAGCAGCTCTCCCGGGACAGGGGTCCAGCCCCAGCATTTT. The full variable domain, in which reference TRBV7-9 and TRBJ1-5 provide the parts outside the CDR3, is DTGVSQNPRHKITKRGQNVTFRCDPISEHNRLYWYRQTLGQGPEFLTYFQNEAQLEKSRLLSDRFSAERPKGSFSTLEIQRTEQGDSAMYLCASSSPGTGVQPQHFGDGTRLSIL.

This clonotype occurred many times. The J gene is TRBJ1-1, the V gene TRBV5-1; D might be TRBD1 (6 bases). The ends were cut back, 5 bases at V and 1 base at J, with 15 bases in the middle. Germline assignment: CDR1 SGHRS and CDR2 YFSETQ. This CDR3 region has 15 residues. The CDR3 spells CASRYVGGENTEAFF. CDR3 in DNA: TGCGCCAGCAGATACGTCGGGGGCGAGAACACTGAAGCTTTCTTT.

This clonotype was seen repeatedly, ten times or more. The chain employs TRBV5-1 and TRBJ2-1; 7 positions agree with TRBD2. CDR3 size: 20 residues. The germline V gene has CDR1 SGHRS and CDR2 YFSETQ. The J segment lost 0 bases and the V segment lost 5 bases, leaving 20 bases of the junction unmatched. CDR3: CASRLAWFLAGVTSYNEQFF. In DNA, the CDR3 is TGCGCCAGCAGACTAGCTTGGTTCTTGGCGGGAGTCACCTCCTACAATGAGCAGTTCTTC.

At least ten counts were recorded for this clonotype. The V and J genes are TRBV5-1 and TRBJ2-2; no firm D call. V lost 0 bases and J 5 bases, leaving 14 bases between the germline ends. The germline V gene has CDR1 SGHRS and CDR2 YFSETQ. The CDR3 length is 16 residues. The CDR3 nucleotides are TGCGCCAGCAGCTTGGCCAGCTCCCCCGCTACCGGGGAGCTGTTTTTT. Translation: CASSLASSPATGELFF.

This clonotype was counted a few times. The chain employs TRBV7-9 and TRBJ2-1, with D tentatively TRBD2 (7 bases). V was cut by 6 bases and J by 7 bases, with 16 bases left in between. The germline gives CDR1 SEHNR, CDR2 FQNEAQ (reference sequence). The CDR3 has 14 amino acids. The CDR3 spells CASRPPGGANEQFF. The CDR3 DNA reads TGTGCCAGCAGGCCCCCTGGGGGGGCAAATGAGCAGTTCTTC.

The chain links TRBV7-8 to TRBJ2-7, with a possible D match to TRBD1 (6 bases). The CDR3 runs to 15 residues. Germline V gives CDR1 SGHVS, CDR2 FQNEAQ. The ends were cut back, 5 bases at V and 0 bases at J, with 14 bases in the middle. CDR3 nucleotides: TGTGCCAGCAGCCGCCGCCAGGGGAGCTCCTACGAGCAGTACTTC. Translating gives CASSRRQGSSYEQYF. Full variable domain (rest looked up from reference TRBV7-8 and TRBJ2-7): GAGVSQSPRYKVAKRGQDVALRCDPISGHVSLFWYQQALGQGPEFLTYFQNEAQLDKSGLPSDRFFAERPEGSVSTLKIQRTQQEDSAVYLCASSRRQGSSYEQYFGPGTRLTVT.

This clonotype showed up many times. This chain joins TRBV7-2 and TRBJ2-1, with D unclear. The V gene's germline CDR1 is SGHTA and CDR2 FQGNSA. V shed 3 bases and J shed 2 bases, with 14 bases lying between them. The CDR3 runs 16 residues. The CDR3 here is CASSFLSGHTYNEQFF. The CDR3 DNA reads TGTGCCAGCAGCTTTTTATCTGGCCATACCTACAATGAGCAGTTCTTC. The whole variable domain, filled in from reference TRBV7-2 and TRBJ2-1, reads GAGVSQSPSNKVTEKGKDVELRCDPISGHTALYWYRQSLGQGLEFLIYFQGNSAPDKSGLPSDRFSAERTGGSVSTLTIQRTQQEDSAVYLCASSFLSGHTYNEQFFGPGTRLTVL.